These 14 T cell receptor beta chains were sequenced from one sample in a study of shared clonotypes between healthy human individuals (dated by TCRdb to about 2020). The library was generated by the immunoSEQ multiplex PCR assay. The table was pulled from immuneACCESS by TCRdb, which kept in-frame rearrangements only. Such tables lose some clones; where checked, under half of the loss comes from unresolved V genes, and the rest has no known cause. The sample table records 490,000 or so clones; 70% to 85% of these occur just once. About 12% of the sample is taken by the ten largest. Sequenced sample: PBMCs. The receptors stem from a middle-aged woman in good health. Some clones in this sample may be carry-over from other donors' samples.

This clone was seen a few times. The J gene is TRBJ2-3, the V gene TRBV19; D is possibly TRBD1 or TRBD2 (6 bases each). The CDR3 totals 16 residues. CDR1 and CDR2 from the germline V gene are LNHDA and SQIVND (reference sequence). V shed 6 bases and J shed 1 base, with 17 bases lying between them. Here the CDR3 DNA reads TGTGCCAGTAGCCGGGGGCTAGACGGCGGCACAGATACGCAGTATTTT. Its protein is CASSRGLDGGTDTQYF. Looking up the rest from reference TRBV19 and TRBJ2-3 gives the full variable domain: DGGITQSPKYLFRKEGQNVTLSCEQNLNHDAMYWYRQDPGQGLRLIYYSQIVNDFQKGDIAEGYSVSREKKESFPLTVTSAQKNPTAFYLCASSRGLDGGTDTQYFGPGTRLTVL.

The V and J genes are TRBV27 and TRBJ2-2; D is perhaps TRBD2 (6 bases). The V and J ends lost 5 bases and 0 bases respectively, with 10 bases between them. CDR1 is MNHEY and CDR2 is SMNVEV in the germline V gene (reference sequence). This CDR3 comprises 15 residues. The CDR3, as DNA: TGTGCCAGCAGTCCGGGACTCTCGAACACCGGGGAGCTGTTTTTT. Translation: CASSPGLSNTGELFF.

The chain uses TRBV29-1 and TRBJ2-5, with TRBD2 identical over 7 bases. Germline CDR1 reads SQVTM; CDR2 reads ANQGSEA. With V trimmed by 2 bases and J by 9 bases, 6 bases remained unmatched. CDR3 length: 12 residues. The CDR3 region is CSVERGDGAQYF. In DNA form, the CDR3 reads TGCAGCGTTGAACGGGGGGACGGGGCCCAGTACTTC.

This clone was found a few times. The rearrangement uses TRBV11-2 and TRBJ2-1, with 10 positions matching TRBD2. CDR1 SGHAT and CDR2 FQNNGV come from the germline V gene. This CDR3 region has 16 residues. The junction had 6 bases not matched to a gene; V was cut back by 5 bases and J by 2 bases. The CDR3 loop is CASSQGGLATYNEQFF. The CDR3 nucleotides are TGTGCCAGCAGCCAGGGGGGACTAGCGACCTACAATGAGCAGTTCTTC.

V gene TRBV20-1 combines with J gene TRBJ2-5; no clear D gene. The length of the CDR3 is 11 residues. Germline V gene sequence: CDR1 DFQATT, CDR2 SNEGSKA (reference sequence). V gave up 2 bases and J gave up 5 bases, with 6 bases separating them. The CDR3 sequence: CSARLTETQYF. As DNA, the CDR3 is TGCAGTGCTAGACTCACGGAGACCCAGTACTTC.

The J gene is TRBJ2-2, the V gene TRBV28; D might be TRBD1 (6 bases). The CDR3 has 14 amino acids. V was shortened by 10 bases and J by 4 bases, with 16 bases between the two germline ends. Germline V gene lookup returns CDR1 MDHEN and CDR2 SYDVKM. CDR3 protein: CAIQPTRGTGELFF. The CDR3 bases are TGTGCCATCCAACCGACCAGGGGCACCGGGGAGCTGTTTTTT.

This clone was seen a few times. The chain uses TRBV30 and TRBJ1-5; TRBD1 is a possible D gene (6 bases). V was trimmed by 4 bases and J by 1 base, leaving 8 bases between them. The CDR3 loop spans 13 amino acids. Per the germline V gene, CDR1 is GTSNPN and CDR2 is SVGIG (reference sequence). CDR3 bases: TGTGCCTGGACCAGGGGAAGCAATCAGCCCCAGCATTTT. Translated: CAWTRGSNQPQHF. The whole variable domain, filled in from reference TRBV30 and TRBJ1-5, reads SQTIHQWPATLVQPVGSPLSLECTVEGTSNPNLYWYRQAAGRGLQLLFYSVGIGQISSEVPQNLSASRPQDRQFILSSKKLLLSDSGFYLCAWTRGSNQPQHFGDGTRLSIL.

This clone appeared a single time. V gene TRBV5-6 combines with J gene TRBJ2-7; D is possibly TRBD1 (8 bases). CDR3 length: 15 amino acids. The ends were cut back, 0 bases at V and 7 bases at J, with 17 bases in the middle. Germline CDR1 SGHDT, CDR2 YYEEEE. The chain's CDR3 is CASSLDTGGVREQYF. DNA for the CDR3: TGTGCCAGCAGCTTGGATACAGGGGGGGTTCGGGAGCAGTACTTC.

This chain joins TRBV6-5 and TRBJ2-7; 8 nucleotides match TRBD1. The CDR3 is made up of 15 amino acids. CDR1 and CDR2 from the germline V gene are MNHEY and SVGAGI. Germline trimming cut 2 bases from V and 0 bases from J; bases unmatched to any gene: 3. The CDR3 DNA reads TGTGCCAGCAGTTACCGGACAGGGAGCTCCTACGAGCAGTACTTC. It yields the protein CASSYRTGSSYEQYF.

This chain connects TRBV2 to TRBJ1-2; no clear D gene. V lost 5 bases, J lost 3 bases, and 10 bases lay in between. Germline V gene data show CDR1 as SNHLY and CDR2 as FYNNEI. The CDR3 covers 13 residues. The CDR3 reads CASSFGQYYGYTF. The CDR3 nucleotides read TGTGCCAGCAGTTTCGGGCAGTACTATGGCTACACCTTC.

This clone was detected many times. The DNA for the CDR3 is TGTGCCAGCAGCACCCGCTGGTCTGAGACCCAGTACTTC. Amino acid sequence: CASSTRWSETQYF. This chain connects TRBV7-9 to TRBJ2-5; D unclear. The CDR3 is 13 amino acids. Germline lookup yields CDR1 SEHNR and CDR2 FQNEAQ (reference sequence). V lost 5 bases and J 5 bases, leaving 12 bases between the germline ends.

The chain has TRBV5-1 and TRBJ1-2, with 10 bases aligning to TRBD1. Per germline, CDR1 SGHRS and CDR2 YFSETQ. The length of the CDR3 is 15 residues. V shed 7 bases and J 5 bases; nucleotides not matched to a gene: 11. The CDR3 DNA reads as TGCGCCAGCTCCCTCACGACAGGGGGCCTATATGGCTACACCTTC. It is translated as CASSLTTGGLYGYTF.

This sequence joins TRBV5-1 and TRBJ1-2; D is perhaps TRBD1 (6 bases). The CDR3 covers 14 residues. V lost 3 bases, J lost 0 bases, and 9 bases lay in between. Germline CDR1 and CDR2: SGHRS and YFSETQ. CDR3 sequence reads: CASSSDSPNYGYTF. The CDR3 nucleotides read TGCGCCAGCAGCTCGGACAGCCCTAACTATGGCTACACCTTC.

With regard to this clone: This likely comes from a read error, as the CDR3 has no conserved phenylalanine or tryptophan at its end. CDR3 DNA sequence: TGTGCCAGCAGCTTAGGCCCCTCGACAGGGGGGATGAACACTGAAGCTTTCATT. As protein: CASSLGPSTGGMNTEAFI. J is TRBJ1-1 and V is TRBV11-3; TRBD1 matches at 9 bases. The CDR3 loop spans 18 amino acids. Germline CDR1 is SGHNT and CDR2 is YENEEA. V dropped 1 base and J dropped 0; count of bases not matched to a gene: 9.